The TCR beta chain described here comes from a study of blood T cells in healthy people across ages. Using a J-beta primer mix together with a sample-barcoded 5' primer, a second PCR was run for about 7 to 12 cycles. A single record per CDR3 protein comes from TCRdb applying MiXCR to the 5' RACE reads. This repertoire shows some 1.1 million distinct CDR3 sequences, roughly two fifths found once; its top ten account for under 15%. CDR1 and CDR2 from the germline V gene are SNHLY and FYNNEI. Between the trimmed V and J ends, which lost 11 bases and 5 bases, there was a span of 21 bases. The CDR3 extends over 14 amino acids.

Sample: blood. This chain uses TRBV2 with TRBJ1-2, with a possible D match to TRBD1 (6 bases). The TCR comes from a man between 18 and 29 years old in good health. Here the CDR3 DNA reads TGTGCCGATAGGGGGGACACCATTGGGTATGGCTACACCTTC. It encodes CADRGDTIGYGYTF.